These 26 T cell receptor beta chains share one sample of origin, sequenced in a study of blood T cell repertoires in COVID-19. The method was immunoSEQ multiplex PCR; TCRdb's version includes in-frame clones alone and lacks a portion of them. The profile covers approximately 170,000 clones, with 65% to 85% appearing a single time and roughly 3.2% taken by the ten largest. The sequenced sample consisted of PBMCs or T cells enriched from blood (not recorded which). The receptors derive from a woman in her twenties or thirties who had recovered from COVID-19.

This chain uses TRBV5-1 with TRBJ1-1; tentative D call: TRBD1 (6 bases). Trimming cost V 1 base and J 5 bases, with 12 bases left between them. The CDR3 spans 14 residues. In germline, CDR1 is SGHRS, CDR2 YFSETQ. The DNA of the CDR3 is TGCGCCAGCAGCTTGACAGGGTTCGGGACTGAAGCTTTCTTT. Its protein product is CASSLTGFGTEAFF.

V is TRBV27 and J is TRBJ1-4; a weak D match, TRBD1 (6 bases). Trimming shortened V by 6 bases and J by 3 bases, and 11 bases separated the two germline ends. Germline V gene sequence: CDR1 MNHEY, CDR2 SMNVEV (reference sequence). The CDR3 totals 14 residues. CDR3 in DNA: TGTGCCAGCAGCCAGGGGTCCTCTAATGAAAAACTGTTTTTT. Amino acid sequence: CASSQGSSNEKLFF.

The chain is built from TRBV10-2 and TRBJ1-1, with 8 bases matching TRBD1. Germline V gene sequence: CDR1 WSHSY, CDR2 SAAADI. Germline trimming cut 3 bases from V and 4 bases from J; bases unmatched to any gene: 7. This CDR3 is 15 amino acids long. The CDR3 DNA follows: TGCGCCAGCAGTGATCTCCAAGGACAGGGCACTGAAGCTTTCTTT. It encodes CASSDLQGQGTEAFF.

The chain is built from TRBV10-3 and TRBJ2-3; the match to TRBD2 covers 8 bases. The V segment lost 2 bases and the J segment 1 base; nucleotides outside the gene matches: 8. In germline, CDR1 is ENHRY, CDR2 SYGVKD. This CDR3 has 17 amino acids. The CDR3 sequence: CAISEGMSGGGTDTQYF. As DNA, the CDR3 is TGTGCCATCAGTGAGGGGATGTCGGGGGGGGGCACAGATACGCAGTATTTT.

This clone showed up many times. This CDR3 is also generated by other DNA sequences in the sample. This chain joins TRBV19 and TRBJ1-2; the match to TRBD1 covers 7 bases. The CDR3 extends over 13 amino acids. CDR1 is LNHDA, CDR2 SQIVND, per germline (reference sequence). Trimming removed 5 bases from V and 4 bases from J; junction bases left unmatched: 4. CDR3 in DNA: TGTGCCAGTAGTGAACAGGGGCTCTATGGCTACACCTTC. Translated, it gives CASSEQGLYGYTF.

The rearrangement joins TRBV7-6 to TRBJ1-2; the match to TRBD1 covers 7 bases. Germline loops: CDR1 SGHVS, CDR2 FNYEAQ. The CDR3 spans 16 residues. The junction had 10 bases not matched to a gene; V was cut back by 1 base and J by 5 bases. The CDR3 sequence: CASSLGDTGTAYGYTF. CDR3 coding DNA: TGTGCCAGCAGCTTAGGGGACACCGGGACAGCATATGGCTACACCTTC.

The chain employs TRBV27 and TRBJ2-7; 8 nucleotides line up with TRBD2. The J segment lost 0 bases and the V segment lost 5 bases, leaving 6 bases of the junction unmatched. This CDR3 region has 15 residues. In germline, CDR1 is MNHEY, CDR2 SMNVEV (reference sequence). The DNA for the CDR3 is TGTGCCAGCAGTCTGGCGGCGGGAGGCTCCTACGAGCAGTACTTC. Residues: CASSLAAGGSYEQYF.

This chain links TRBV2 with TRBJ2-3; D ambiguous. The CDR3 has 12 residues. The germline V and J ends were trimmed by 8 bases and 4 bases, with 10 bases remaining between them. CDR1 and CDR2 (germline): SNHLY, FYNNEI. CDR3 in amino acids: CASALRADTQYF. CDR3 nucleotides: TGTGCCAGCGCCCTAAGAGCAGATACGCAGTATTTT.

The genes are TRBV27 and TRBJ2-5; 9 positions agree with TRBD1. The junction had 7 bases not matched to a gene; V was cut back by 5 bases and J by 3 bases. Germline CDR1 MNHEY, CDR2 SMNVEV (reference sequence). The CDR3 runs 15 residues. CDR3 loop: CASSIWTGAKETQYF. The CDR3 nucleotides are TGTGCCAGCAGTATTTGGACAGGGGCGAAAGAGACCCAGTACTTC.

This chain connects TRBV28 to TRBJ2-1; 8 bases agree with TRBD2. This CDR3 contains 13 residues. Germline V lookup: CDR1 MDHEN, CDR2 SYDVKM. The junction had 2 bases not matched to a gene; V was cut back by 8 bases and J by 2 bases. CDR3 coding DNA: TGTGCCAGCTTGACTAGCGCCTACAATGAGCAGTTCTTC. It specifies CASLTSAYNEQFF. Looking up the rest from reference TRBV28 and TRBJ2-1 gives the full variable domain: DVKVTQSSRYLVKRTGEKVFLECVQDMDHENMFWYRQDPGLGLRLIYFSYDVKMKEKGDIPEGYSVSREKKERFSLILESASTNQTSMYLCASLTSAYNEQFFGPGTRLTVL.

In this sample, this clone turned up many times. This chain uses TRBV28 with TRBJ1-1, with D possibly being TRBD1 (5 bases). Germline values: CDR1 MDHEN, CDR2 SYDVKM. V lost 10 bases, J lost 0 bases, and 12 bases lay in between. The CDR3 length is 13 residues. In nucleotides, the CDR3 is TGTGCCACCAGAGCGACAGTGAACACTGAAGCTTTCTTT. It codes for CATRATVNTEAFF.

The chain carries TRBV6-5 and TRBJ1-3; D ambiguous. The V gene's germline CDR1 is MNHEY and CDR2 SVGAGI. Trimming pared 7 bases from V and 0 bases from J, leaving 13 bases between. This CDR3 spans 15 amino acids. CDR3 in amino acids: CASTQRLDSGNTIYF. CDR3 DNA sequence: TGTGCCAGCACCCAGCGACTGGACTCTGGAAACACCATATATTTT.

The gene calls are TRBV28 and TRBJ1-3; D might be TRBD1 (6 bases). Germline V lookup: CDR1 MDHEN, CDR2 SYDVKM. V was cut by 6 bases and J by 3 bases, with 12 bases left in between. This CDR3 spans 14 amino acids. Here the CDR3 reads CASRRRGGGNTIYF. Written as DNA, the CDR3 is TGTGCCAGCAGACGTAGGGGGGGTGGAAACACCATATATTTT.

The chain combines TRBV4-2 with TRBJ2-1, with 12 bases aligning to TRBD2. The CDR3 sequence is 18 residues long. Germline V gives CDR1 LGHNA, CDR2 YNFKEQ. With V trimmed by 4 bases and J by 9 bases, 16 bases remained unmatched. The CDR3 sequence: CASSLELDSSGRASEQFF. DNA of the CDR3: TGTGCCAGCAGCCTAGAATTAGATTCTAGCGGGAGGGCCTCTGAGCAGTTCTTC.

V gene TRBV5-1 combines with J gene TRBJ1-1, with D uncertain. The CDR3 is made up of 14 amino acids. Germline V CDR1 and CDR2: SGHRS, YFSETQ. Deletions cut 4 bases from V and 2 bases from J, with 12 bases between. The CDR3 DNA reads TGCGCCAGCAGCCCTACCGGTTACAACACTGAAGCTTTCTTT. Translation: CASSPTGYNTEAFF. The full variable domain, its missing parts supplied by reference TRBV5-1 and TRBJ1-1, is KAGVTQTPRYLIKTRGQQVTLSCSPISGHRSVSWYQQTPGQGLQFLFEYFSETQRNKGNFPGRFSGRQFSNSRSEMNVSTLELGDSALYLCASSPTGYNTEAFFGQGTRLTVV.

The chain carries TRBV19 and TRBJ1-2; perhaps TRBD1 as D (5 bases). CDR1 and CDR2 (germline): LNHDA, SQIVND (reference sequence). The CDR3 contains 13 residues. With 3 bases removed from V and 3 bases from J, the gap between germline ends came to 8 bases. CDR3 loop: CASSIPQDYGYTF. CDR3 in DNA: TGTGCCAGTAGTATTCCACAGGACTATGGCTACACCTTC. The full variable domain, completed using reference TRBV19 and TRBJ1-2, is DGGITQSPKYLFRKEGQNVTLSCEQNLNHDAMYWYRQDPGQGLRLIYYSQIVNDFQKGDIAEGYSVSREKKESFPLTVTSAQKNPTAFYLCASSIPQDYGYTFGSGTRLTVV.

The gene calls are TRBV12-3 or TRBV12-4 and TRBJ2-3; D is unclear. This CDR3 region has 12 residues. Trimming took 4 bases from V and 4 from J, leaving 6 bases between them. The CDR3 here is CASSYSADTQYF. CDR3 DNA sequence: TGTGCCAGCAGTTACTCCGCAGATACGCAGTATTTT.

The rearrangement links TRBV19 to TRBJ1-4; no clear D. The CDR3 runs to 14 residues. Trimming stripped 5 bases from V and 0 bases from J, with 7 bases between. Germline V gene data show CDR1 as LNHDA and CDR2 as SQIVND (reference sequence). The DNA of the CDR3 is TGTGCCAGTAGTCCCGCAGCAACTAATGAAAAACTGTTTTTT. Translation gives CASSPAATNEKLFF.

This clone has a single count. V usage is TRBV28 and J usage is TRBJ1-1; TRBD1 aligns across 7 bases. CDR1 is MDHEN, CDR2 SYDVKM, per germline. The V segment lost 8 bases and the J segment 11 bases; nucleotides outside the gene matches: 11. This CDR3 is built from 12 residues. The CDR3 DNA sequence: TGTGCCAGCGCGATGACAGGGAAAGGCGCTTTCTTT. The encoded protein is CASAMTGKGAFF.

The V and J genes are TRBV11-2 and TRBJ2-1; TRBD2 matches at 10 bases. J lost 12 bases, V lost 0 bases, and 11 bases had no gene match. The CDR3 totals 16 residues. Germline CDR1 is SGHAT and CDR2 is FQNNGV. DNA for the CDR3: TGTGCCAGCAGCTTAGATGGGATAGCGGGGGGCCAGGGGCAGTTCTTC. Protein: CASSLDGIAGGQGQFF.

In regard to this clone: One junction end disagrees with the germline gene, perhaps due to a read error. The chain employs TRBV2 and TRBJ1-6, with 7 bases fitting TRBD1. The germline CDR1 and CDR2 sequences are SNHLY and FYNNEI. This CDR3 comprises 16 residues. Here the CDR3 DNA reads TGTGCCAGCAGGGAAGGGACAGCCGAACGGGGTTCACCCCTCCACTTT. This codes for CASREGTAERGSPLHF.

This sequence joins TRBV18 and TRBJ1-1, with a weak D call TRBD1 (6 bases). Trimming took off 1 base at V and 6 bases at J, with 6 bases between the two ends. The length of the CDR3 is 12 residues. Germline V gene sequence: CDR1 KGHSH, CDR2 LQKENI. The CDR3 nucleotides read TGTGCCAGCTCACCACAGGGGGCTGAAGCTTTCTTT. It yields the protein CASSPQGAEAFF. Filled out from reference TRBV18 and TRBJ1-1, the complete variable domain reads NAGVMQNPRHLVRRRGQEARLRCSPMKGHSHVYWYRQLPEEGLKFMVYLQKENIIDESGMPKERFSAEFPKEGPSILRIQQVVRGDSAAYFCASSPQGAEAFFGQGTRLTVV.

The chain is built from TRBV16 and TRBJ2-2, with D maybe TRBD1 (5 bases). V lost 2 bases, J lost 0 bases, and 19 bases lay in between. This CDR3 comprises 19 residues. Germline CDR1 reads KGHSY; CDR2 reads FQNENV. The CDR3 sequence is CASSQLRDTLFANTGELFF. The CDR3 nucleotides are TGTGCCAGCAGCCAACTCAGGGATACTTTGTTCGCGAACACCGGGGAGCTGTTTTTT.

V is TRBV28 and J is TRBJ2-5; D remains unclear. The germline V gene encodes CDR1 MDHEN and CDR2 SYDVKM. Trimming pared 8 bases from V and 8 bases from J, leaving 9 bases between. The CDR3 is 10 amino acids. The CDR3 DNA is TGTGCCAGCGCGAAAGTTACCCAGTACTTC. As protein: CASAKVTQYF.

This clone was picked up a small number of times. V usage is TRBV7-2 and J usage is TRBJ2-1, with 9 bases lining up with TRBD2. The germline CDR1 and CDR2 sequences are SGHTA and FQGNSA. CDR3 size: 15 residues. V shed 2 bases and J 9 bases; nucleotides not matched to a gene: 8. CDR3 nucleotide sequence: TGTGCCAGCAGCTTAAAACTAGCGGGTAGGATTGAGCAGTTCTTC. Translated: CASSLKLAGRIEQFF.

This clone was counted between two and nine times. Sequence at one end of the junction differs from germline and may be a read error. The chain joins TRBV7-7 to TRBJ2-2; possible D gene TRBD1, 6 bases. The CDR3 runs 15 residues. CDR1 is SSHAT and CDR2 is FNYEAQ in the germline V gene (reference sequence). The CDR3 coding sequence is TGTGCTAGCAGCTTGGGGCAGGGGCCCTTCGGGGAGCTGTTTTTT. Translating it yields CASSLGQGPFGELFF.